This TCR beta chain is drawn from a study of T-cell reconstitution after alpha-beta-depleted transplantation in children. The sample holds many counts of this clonotype. This CDR3 has 14 residues. Germline CDR1 and CDR2: MNHNS and SASEGT. The V end lost 5 bases, the J end lost 6 bases, and 14 bases lay between the germline ends. For TCRbeta, the library was prepared with unique molecular identifiers. TCRdb called the PCR reads again in MiXCR, with one record for every CDR3 protein. Here the sample spans approximately 400,000 distinct CDR3 sequences, approximately 11% being singletons. The chain has TRBV6-1 and TRBJ1-3; D is possibly TRBD1 (5 bases). The sequence derives from a human donor who donated a stem cell graft to a child with acute myeloid leukemia. The specimen comprised PBMCs from the stem cell graft donor, sampled from the stem cell graft. CDR3 DNA sequence: TGTGCCAGCAGTACGACAGTTAACGAAAACACCATATATTTT. Translation: CASSTTVNENTIYF.